Below, 17 T cell receptor beta chains from the same sample are listed, as sequenced in a study of regulatory T cells in long-lasting Graves disease. The time point: persistent/refractory GD, antithyroid drugs over 5 years with positive TRAb. RNA isolated from PBMCs was used to make the TCR library. In building TCR beta libraries, iRepertoire HTBI primers were used together with Arm-PCR of CDR3 regions. TCRdb processed the multiplex PCR reads anew with MiXCR; each CDR3 protein has one entry. This table holds 500,000 to 800,000 distinct CDR3 sequences, 25% to 30% found once. Source: peripheral blood mononuclear cells (PBMCs), taken when the disease was refractory, from a patient treated with antithyroid drugs. These receptor sequences come from a female donor with Graves disease.

This clonotype has a handful of counts. V is TRBV5-1 and J is TRBJ2-1; D may be TRBD2 (5 bases). Trimming cost V 2 bases and J 6 bases, with 15 bases left between them. CDR1 is SGHRS and CDR2 is YFSETQ in the germline V gene. This CDR3 region has 15 residues. The CDR3 loop is CASSFVSEKSNEQFF. The CDR3 nucleotides are TGCGCCAGCAGCTTTGTTAGCGAAAAATCCAATGAGCAGTTCTTC.

This clonotype appeared a few times. The V and J genes are TRBV9 and TRBJ1-2; TRBD1 is a possible D gene (5 bases). The CDR3 sequence is 14 residues long. The ends were cut back, 3 bases at V and 4 bases at J, with 13 bases in the middle. CDR1 SGDLS and CDR2 YYNGEE come from the germline V gene. In nucleotides, the CDR3 is TGTGCCAGCAGCGACGGGACGGCGAGCTATGGCTACACCTTC. This sequence encodes CASSDGTASYGYTF.

Only a few counts were recorded for this clonotype. V gene TRBV2 combines with J gene TRBJ2-4; TRBD1 matches at 7 bases. This CDR3 has 11 residues. Germline CDR1 and CDR2: SNHLY and FYNNEI. V lost 6 bases and J lost 12; bases outside the gene matches: 5. CDR3 coding DNA: TGTGCCAGCAGCGCACAGGGGACTCAGTACTTC. Translation gives CASSAQGTQYF. Filled out from reference TRBV2 and TRBJ2-4, the complete variable domain reads EPEVTQTPSHQVTQMGQEVILRCVPISNHLYFYWYRQILGQKVEFLVSFYNNEISEKSEIFDDQFSVERPDGSNFTLKIRSTKLEDSAMYFCASSAQGTQYFGAGTRLSVL.

This clonotype came up a few times. The chain is built from TRBV19 and TRBJ1-2; D is unresolved. Germline-derived CDR1 and CDR2 are LNHDA and SQIVND (reference sequence). V lost 7 bases to trimming and J lost 8 bases, with 14 bases between them. The CDR3 covers 12 residues. The CDR3 DNA reads TGTGCCAGTAACGACGGCCTCTCCGGCTACACCTTC. Translated: CASNDGLSGYTF.

This CDR3 is CASSVARAGREETQYF. CDR3 bases: TGTGCCAGCAGCGTAGCTCGGGCGGGTCGGGAAGAGACCCAGTACTTC. The chain combines TRBV9 with TRBJ2-5, with a tentative D call TRBD2 (5 bases). The ends were cut back, 0 bases at V and 3 bases at J, with 15 bases in the middle. The germline V gene has CDR1 SGDLS and CDR2 YYNGEE. The CDR3 length is 16 residues.

This clonotype was observed a few times. The chain recombines TRBV7-9 with TRBJ1-2; 7 positions match TRBD1. The CDR3 loop spans 14 amino acids. Germline lookup yields CDR1 SEHNR and CDR2 FQNEAQ (reference sequence). The V gene end was trimmed by 2 bases and the J gene end by 6 bases; junction bases not matched to a gene: 6. The CDR3 is CASSLQGGLDGYTF. DNA for the CDR3: TGTGCCAGCAGCTTACAGGGGGGTCTCGATGGCTACACCTTC.

This clonotype was found many times. This sequence joins TRBV2 and TRBJ2-7; TRBD2 agrees at 11 bases. Germline lookup yields CDR1 SNHLY and CDR2 FYNNEI. The V and J ends lost 9 bases and 1 base, in that order; junction bases with no gene match: 2. There are 13 residues in the CDR3. The CDR3 loop reads CASSGRGSYEQYF. The CDR3 bases are TGTGCCAGTAGCGGGAGGGGTTCCTACGAGCAGTACTTC.

Points on this clonotype: This may stem from a read error, because a much larger clone lies one nucleotide away. Likely a read error: the CDR3 ends without its conserved phenylalanine or tryptophan. The gene calls are TRBV28 and TRBJ1-2; TRBD1 matches 8 bases. The length of the CDR3 is 16 residues. V shed 4 bases and J 1 base; nucleotides not matched to a gene: 8. Germline V gene lookup returns CDR1 MDHEN and CDR2 SYDVKM. The CDR3 loop reads CASSSLDRGYNYGYTL. CDR3 DNA: TGTGCCAGCAGTTCTCTTGACAGGGGTTATAACTATGGCTACACCCTC.

This sequence joins TRBV6-5 and TRBJ1-1, with D possibly matching TRBD1 (6 bases). The CDR3 runs to 14 residues. Germline V gives CDR1 MNHEY, CDR2 SVGAGI. The ends were cut back, 0 bases at V and 9 bases at J, with 14 bases in the middle. CDR3 sequence reads: CASSYSIIRGKAFF. CDR3 nucleotides: TGTGCCAGCAGTTACTCGATTATCAGGGGAAAAGCTTTCTTT.

The CDR3: CASSLTLPNAEAFF. CDR3 in DNA: TGTGCCAGCAGTTTAACACTCCCCAACGCTGAAGCTTTCTTT. The rearrangement joins TRBV28 to TRBJ1-1; D is undetermined. The V end was cut by 2 bases, the J end by 6 bases, with 13 bases between. This CDR3 has 14 amino acids. Per the germline V gene, CDR1 is MDHEN and CDR2 is SYDVKM.

The chain employs TRBV19 and TRBJ1-1; a weak D match, TRBD1 (5 bases). There are 15 residues in the CDR3. V was shortened by 7 bases and J by 7 bases, with 22 bases between the two germline ends. Germline lookup yields CDR1 LNHDA and CDR2 SQIVND (reference sequence). DNA of the CDR3: TGTGCCAGTACCCCCCTAGGACGGGGACCTAATGAAGCTTTCTTT. It translates to CASTPLGRGPNEAFF.

This chain uses TRBV5-6 with TRBJ2-2, with 11 positions matching TRBD1. The CDR3 consists of 16 residues. Trimming at V came to 3 bases and at J to 4 bases, leaving 5 bases not matched to a gene. In germline, CDR1 is SGHDT, CDR2 YYEEEE. The CDR3 nucleotides read TGTGCCAGCAGCTGGACCGGGACAGGGGGCACCGGGGAGCTGTTTTTT. Residues: CASSWTGTGGTGELFF.

This clonotype was counted between two and nine times. V usage is TRBV6-1 and J usage is TRBJ2-7; D possibly matches TRBD1 or TRBD2 (6 bases each). Germline V lookup: CDR1 MNHNS, CDR2 SASEGT. Trimming stripped 5 bases from V and 0 bases from J, with 14 bases between. This CDR3 contains 15 residues. In DNA, the CDR3 is TGTGCCAGCAGTAGCCGGAGGGGGATCTCCTACGAGCAGTACTTC. Translated: CASSSRRGISYEQYF.

At least ten counts were recorded for this clonotype. The rearrangement uses TRBV28 and TRBJ1-3; possibly TRBD1 for D (6 bases). V shed 8 bases and J shed 1 base, with 12 bases lying between them. The CDR3 sequence is 14 residues long. From germline, CDR1 is MDHEN and CDR2 SYDVKM. DNA for the CDR3: TGTGCCAGCCGGGGGGGCGGATCTGGAAACACCATATATTTT. Its translation is CASRGGGSGNTIYF.

Here the CDR3 DNA reads TGTGCCAGCAGCCTAGGACTAGCGGTATATGAGCAGTTCTTC. Protein sequence: CASSLGLAVYEQFF. The chain has TRBV3-1 and TRBJ2-1, with 10 bases that match TRBD2. The V segment lost 4 bases and the J segment 8 bases; nucleotides outside the gene matches: 5. There are 14 residues in the CDR3. In germline, CDR1 is LGHDT, CDR2 YNNKEL (reference sequence).

There are a few counts of this clonotype. The genes are TRBV29-1 and TRBJ1-1; D is undetermined. Germline V gene lookup returns CDR1 SQVTM and CDR2 ANQGSEA. The CDR3 covers 13 residues. V was clipped by 7 bases and J by 0 bases, with 12 bases between them. The CDR3 sequence: CSGTRGMNTEAFF. The CDR3 DNA follows: TGCAGCGGTACCAGAGGCATGAACACTGAAGCTTTCTTT.

This clonotype appeared a few times. CDR3 loop: CASSEASSYNSPLHF. In nucleotides, the CDR3 is TGTGCCAGCAGTGAGGCGAGCTCCTATAATTCACCCCTCCACTTT. The J gene is TRBJ1-6, the V gene TRBV6-1; D gene ambiguous. Trimming left V 3 bases short and J 0 bases short, with 6 bases between. Germline CDR1 is MNHNS and CDR2 is SASEGT. The CDR3 contains 15 residues.